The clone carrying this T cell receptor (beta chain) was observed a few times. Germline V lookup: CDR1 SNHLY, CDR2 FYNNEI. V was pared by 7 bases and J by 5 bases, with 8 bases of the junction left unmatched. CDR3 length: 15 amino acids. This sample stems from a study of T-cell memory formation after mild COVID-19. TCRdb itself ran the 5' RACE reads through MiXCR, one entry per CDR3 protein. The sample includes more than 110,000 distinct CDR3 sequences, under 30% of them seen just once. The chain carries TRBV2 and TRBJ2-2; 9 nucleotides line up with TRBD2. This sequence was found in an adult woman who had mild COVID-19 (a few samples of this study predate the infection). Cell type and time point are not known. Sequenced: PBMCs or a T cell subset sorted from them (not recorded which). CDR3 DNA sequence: TGTGCCAGCACGAAGCGGGAGGACGTGACCGGGGAGCTGTTTTTT. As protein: CASTKREDVTGELFF.